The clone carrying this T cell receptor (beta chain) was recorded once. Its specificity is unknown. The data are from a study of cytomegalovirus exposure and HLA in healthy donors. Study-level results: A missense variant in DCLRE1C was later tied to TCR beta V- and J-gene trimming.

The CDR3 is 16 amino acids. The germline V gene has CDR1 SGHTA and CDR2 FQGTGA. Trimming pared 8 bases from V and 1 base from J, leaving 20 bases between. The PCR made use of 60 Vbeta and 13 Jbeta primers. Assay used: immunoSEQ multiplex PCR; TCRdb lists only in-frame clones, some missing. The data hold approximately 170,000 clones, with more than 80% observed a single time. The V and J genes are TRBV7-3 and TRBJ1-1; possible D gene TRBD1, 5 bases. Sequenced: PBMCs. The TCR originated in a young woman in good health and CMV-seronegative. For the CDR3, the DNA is TGTGCCAGCTCACACGGAAGCGGGACGGGGAACACTGAAGCTTTCTTT. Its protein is CASSHGSGTGNTEAFF.